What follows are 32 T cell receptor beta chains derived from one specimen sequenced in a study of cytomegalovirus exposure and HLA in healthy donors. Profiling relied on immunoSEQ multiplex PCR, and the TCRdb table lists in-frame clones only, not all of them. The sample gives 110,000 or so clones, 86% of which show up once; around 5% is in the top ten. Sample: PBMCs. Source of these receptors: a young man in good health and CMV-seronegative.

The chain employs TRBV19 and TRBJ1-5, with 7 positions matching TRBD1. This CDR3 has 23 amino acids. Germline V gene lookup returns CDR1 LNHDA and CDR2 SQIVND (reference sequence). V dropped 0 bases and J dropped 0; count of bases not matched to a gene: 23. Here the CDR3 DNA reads TGTGCCAGTAGTATAGATCTATGGGAGACAGGGCCATTCGCTCTGTATAGCAATCAGCCCCAGCATTTT. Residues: CASSIDLWETGPFALYSNQPQHF.

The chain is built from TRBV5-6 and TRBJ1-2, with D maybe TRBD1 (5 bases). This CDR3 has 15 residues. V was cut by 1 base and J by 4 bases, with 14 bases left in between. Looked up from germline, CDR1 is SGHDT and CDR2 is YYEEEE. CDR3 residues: CASSLQVRATYGYTF. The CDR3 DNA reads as TGTGCCAGCAGCTTGCAAGTCAGGGCGACCTATGGCTACACCTTC.

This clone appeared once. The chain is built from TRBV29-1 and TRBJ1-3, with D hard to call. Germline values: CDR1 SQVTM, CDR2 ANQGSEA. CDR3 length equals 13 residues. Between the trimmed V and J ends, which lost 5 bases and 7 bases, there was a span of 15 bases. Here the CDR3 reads CSVKRSAGNTIYF. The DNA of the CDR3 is TGCAGCGTTAAAAGATCGGCGGGGAACACCATATATTTT.

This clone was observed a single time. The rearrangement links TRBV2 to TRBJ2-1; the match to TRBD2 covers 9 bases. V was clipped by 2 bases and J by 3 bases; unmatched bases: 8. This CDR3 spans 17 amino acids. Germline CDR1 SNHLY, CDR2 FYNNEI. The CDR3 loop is CASSERLAEWIYNEQFF. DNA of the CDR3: TGTGCCAGCAGTGAACGACTAGCGGAGTGGATCTACAATGAGCAGTTCTTC.

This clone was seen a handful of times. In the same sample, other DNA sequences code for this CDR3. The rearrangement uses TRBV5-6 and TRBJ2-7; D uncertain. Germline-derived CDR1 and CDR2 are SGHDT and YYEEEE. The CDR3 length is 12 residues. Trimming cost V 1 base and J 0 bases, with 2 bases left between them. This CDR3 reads CASSLRSYEQYF. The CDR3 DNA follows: TGTGCCAGCAGCTTGCGCTCCTACGAGCAGTACTTC.

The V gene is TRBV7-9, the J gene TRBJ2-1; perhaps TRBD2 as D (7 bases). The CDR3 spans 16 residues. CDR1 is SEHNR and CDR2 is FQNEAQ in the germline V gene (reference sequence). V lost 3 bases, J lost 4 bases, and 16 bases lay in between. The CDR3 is CASSFLGGGGYNEQFF. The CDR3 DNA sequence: TGTGCCAGCAGCTTCCTTGGGGGCGGGGGATACAATGAGCAGTTCTTC.

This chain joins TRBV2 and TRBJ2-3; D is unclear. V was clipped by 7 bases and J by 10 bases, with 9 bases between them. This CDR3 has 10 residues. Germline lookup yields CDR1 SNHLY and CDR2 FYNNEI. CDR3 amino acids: CASTGTAQYF. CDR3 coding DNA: TGTGCCAGCACTGGTACTGCGCAGTATTTT.

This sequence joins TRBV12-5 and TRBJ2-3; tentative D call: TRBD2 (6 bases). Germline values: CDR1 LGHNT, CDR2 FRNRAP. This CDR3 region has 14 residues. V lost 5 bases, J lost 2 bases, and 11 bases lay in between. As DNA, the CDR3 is TGTGCTAGTGGTAAGGGACTTCCCACAGATACGCAGTATTTT. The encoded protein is CASGKGLPTDTQYF.

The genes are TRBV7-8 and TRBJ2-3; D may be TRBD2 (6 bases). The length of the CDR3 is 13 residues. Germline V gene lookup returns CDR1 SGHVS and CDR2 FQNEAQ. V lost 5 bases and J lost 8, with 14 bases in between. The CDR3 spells CASSPRRESTQYF. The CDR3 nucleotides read TGTGCCAGCAGCCCTAGGAGGGAGTCTACGCAGTATTTT.

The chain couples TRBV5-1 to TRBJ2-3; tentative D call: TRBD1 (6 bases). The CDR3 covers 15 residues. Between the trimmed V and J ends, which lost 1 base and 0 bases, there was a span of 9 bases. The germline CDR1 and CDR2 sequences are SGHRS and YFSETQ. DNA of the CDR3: TGCGCCAGCAGCTTGATCACAGGGAGCACAGATACGCAGTATTTT. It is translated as CASSLITGSTDTQYF. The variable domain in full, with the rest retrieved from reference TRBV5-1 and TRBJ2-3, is KAGVTQTPRYLIKTRGQQVTLSCSPISGHRSVSWYQQTPGQGLQFLFEYFSETQRNKGNFPGRFSGRQFSNSRSEMNVSTLELGDSALYLCASSLITGSTDTQYFGPGTRLTVL.

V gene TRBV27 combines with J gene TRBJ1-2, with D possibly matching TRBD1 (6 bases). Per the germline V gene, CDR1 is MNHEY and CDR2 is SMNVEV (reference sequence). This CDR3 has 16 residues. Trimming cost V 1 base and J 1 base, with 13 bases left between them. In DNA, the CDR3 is TGTGCCAGCAGTTTATTACAGGGTGGATATAACTATGGCTACACCTTC. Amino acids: CASSLLQGGYNYGYTF.

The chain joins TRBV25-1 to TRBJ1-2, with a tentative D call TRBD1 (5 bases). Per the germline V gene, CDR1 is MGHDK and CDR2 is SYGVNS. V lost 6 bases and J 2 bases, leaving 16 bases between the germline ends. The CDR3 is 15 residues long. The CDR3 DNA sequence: TGTGCCAGCAGCCCCCGGGGGGGGATCAACTATGGCTACACCTTC. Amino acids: CASSPRGGINYGYTF.

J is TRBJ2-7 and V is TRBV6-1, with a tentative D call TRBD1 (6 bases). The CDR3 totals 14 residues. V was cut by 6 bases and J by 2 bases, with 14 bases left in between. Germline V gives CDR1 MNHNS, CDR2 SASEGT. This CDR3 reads CASRKDRATYEQYF. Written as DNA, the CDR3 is TGTGCCAGCAGGAAGGACAGAGCAACCTACGAGCAGTACTTC.

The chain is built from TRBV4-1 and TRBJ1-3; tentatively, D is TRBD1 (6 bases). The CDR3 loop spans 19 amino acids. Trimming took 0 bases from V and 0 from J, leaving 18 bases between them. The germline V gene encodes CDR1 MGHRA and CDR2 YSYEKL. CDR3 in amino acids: CASSQDFGTSSSSGNTIYF. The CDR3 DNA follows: TGCGCCAGCAGCCAAGATTTCGGGACATCTTCGAGCTCTGGAAACACCATATATTTT.

The CDR3, as DNA: TGTGCCAGCAGTGACCTAACAGGGGGCGCTTATGGCTACACCTTC. It codes for CASSDLTGGAYGYTF. The chain uses TRBV25-1 and TRBJ1-2; TRBD1 matches at 9 bases. Germline V lookup: CDR1 MGHDK, CDR2 SYGVNS. The length of the CDR3 is 15 residues. Trimming cost V 3 bases and J 5 bases; bases outside gene matches: 7.

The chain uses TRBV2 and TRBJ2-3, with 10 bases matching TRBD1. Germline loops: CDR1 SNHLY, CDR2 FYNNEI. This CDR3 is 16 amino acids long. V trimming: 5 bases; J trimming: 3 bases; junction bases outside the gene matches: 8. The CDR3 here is CASSRRQGAGTDTQYF. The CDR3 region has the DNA TGTGCCAGCAGTAGGAGACAGGGGGCAGGGACAGATACGCAGTATTTT.

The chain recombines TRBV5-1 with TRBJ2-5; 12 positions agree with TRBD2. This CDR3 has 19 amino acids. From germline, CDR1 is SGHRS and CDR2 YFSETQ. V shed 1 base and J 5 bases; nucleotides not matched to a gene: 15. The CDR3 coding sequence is TGCGCCAGCAGCTTGTCCCCCCTTACTAGCGGGGGGCCCGGGGAGACCCAGTACTTC. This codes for CASSLSPLTSGGPGETQYF.

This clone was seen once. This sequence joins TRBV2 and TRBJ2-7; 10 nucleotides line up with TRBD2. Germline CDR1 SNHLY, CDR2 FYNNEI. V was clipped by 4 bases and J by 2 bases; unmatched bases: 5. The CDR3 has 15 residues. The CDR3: CASSATSGATYEQYF. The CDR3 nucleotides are TGTGCCAGCAGTGCTACTAGCGGGGCAACCTACGAGCAGTACTTC. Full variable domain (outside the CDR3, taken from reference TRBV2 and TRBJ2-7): EPEVTQTPSHQVTQMGQEVILRCVPISNHLYFYWYRQILGQKVEFLVSFYNNEISEKSEIFDDQFSVERPDGSNFTLKIRSTKLEDSAMYFCASSATSGATYEQYFGPGTRLTVT.

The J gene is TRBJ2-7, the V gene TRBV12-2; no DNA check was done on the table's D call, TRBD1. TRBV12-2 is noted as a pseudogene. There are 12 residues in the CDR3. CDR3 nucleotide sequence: TGTGCAAGTCGCTTAGAAGGGACAGGGACGTACTTC. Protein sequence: CASRLEGTGTYF.

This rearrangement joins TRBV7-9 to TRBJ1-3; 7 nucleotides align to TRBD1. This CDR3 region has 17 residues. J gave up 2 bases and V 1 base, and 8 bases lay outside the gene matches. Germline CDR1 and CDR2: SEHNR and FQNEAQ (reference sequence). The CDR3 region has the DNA TGTGCCAGCAGCTTAGATGGAACAGGGGAGGCTGGAAACACCATATATTTT. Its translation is CASSLDGTGEAGNTIYF.

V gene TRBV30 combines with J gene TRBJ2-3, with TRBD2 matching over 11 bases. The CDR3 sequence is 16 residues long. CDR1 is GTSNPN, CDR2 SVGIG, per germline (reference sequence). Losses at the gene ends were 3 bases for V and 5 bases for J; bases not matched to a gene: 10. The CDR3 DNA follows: TGTGCCTGGAGAGGCAGAGGTAGCGGGGGGGGAGATACGCAGTATTTT. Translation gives CAWRGRGSGGGDTQYF.

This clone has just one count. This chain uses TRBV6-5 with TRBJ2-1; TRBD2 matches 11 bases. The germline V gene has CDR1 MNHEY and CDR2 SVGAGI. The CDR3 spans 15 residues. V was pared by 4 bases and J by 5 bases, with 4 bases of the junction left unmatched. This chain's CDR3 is CASSFGTSGHNEQFF. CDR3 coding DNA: TGTGCCAGCAGTTTTGGGACTAGCGGCCACAATGAGCAGTTCTTC.

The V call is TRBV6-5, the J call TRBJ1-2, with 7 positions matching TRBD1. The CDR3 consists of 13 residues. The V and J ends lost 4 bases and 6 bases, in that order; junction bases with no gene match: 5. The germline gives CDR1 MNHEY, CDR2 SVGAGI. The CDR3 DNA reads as TGTGCCAGCAGTTTAGGGGGCGCGAATGGCTACACCTTC. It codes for CASSLGGANGYTF.

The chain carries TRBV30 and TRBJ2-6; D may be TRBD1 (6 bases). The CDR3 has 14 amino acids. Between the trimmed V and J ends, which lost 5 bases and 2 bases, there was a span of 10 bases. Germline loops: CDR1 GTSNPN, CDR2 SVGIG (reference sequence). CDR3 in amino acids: CAWEQGAGANVLTF. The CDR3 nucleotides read TGTGCCTGGGAACAGGGTGCTGGGGCCAACGTCCTGACTTTC. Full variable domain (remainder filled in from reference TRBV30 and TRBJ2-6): SQTIHQWPATLVQPVGSPLSLECTVEGTSNPNLYWYRQAAGRGLQLLFYSVGIGQISSEVPQNLSASRPQDRQFILSSKKLLLSDSGFYLCAWEQGAGANVLTFGAGSRLTVL.

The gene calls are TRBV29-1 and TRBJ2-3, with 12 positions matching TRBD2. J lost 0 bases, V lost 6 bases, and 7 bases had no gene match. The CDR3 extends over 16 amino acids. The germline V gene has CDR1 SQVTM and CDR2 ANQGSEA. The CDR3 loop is CSVSSGRVYSTDTQYF. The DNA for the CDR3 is TGCAGCGTGTCTAGCGGGAGGGTATATAGCACAGATACGCAGTATTTT.

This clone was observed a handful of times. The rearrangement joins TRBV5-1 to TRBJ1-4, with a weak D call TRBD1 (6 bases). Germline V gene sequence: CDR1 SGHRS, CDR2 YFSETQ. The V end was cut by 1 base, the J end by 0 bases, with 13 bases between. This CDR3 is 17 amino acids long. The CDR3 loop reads CASSLSQGMATNEKLFF. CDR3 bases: TGCGCCAGCAGCTTGAGTCAGGGGATGGCAACTAATGAAAAACTGTTTTTT.

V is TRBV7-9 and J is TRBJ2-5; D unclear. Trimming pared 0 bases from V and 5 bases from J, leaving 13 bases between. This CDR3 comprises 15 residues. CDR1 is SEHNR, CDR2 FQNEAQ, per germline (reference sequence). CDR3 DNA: TGTGCCAGCAGCTTAGCGGCGACACCTCAGGAGACCCAGTACTTC. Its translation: CASSLAATPQETQYF.

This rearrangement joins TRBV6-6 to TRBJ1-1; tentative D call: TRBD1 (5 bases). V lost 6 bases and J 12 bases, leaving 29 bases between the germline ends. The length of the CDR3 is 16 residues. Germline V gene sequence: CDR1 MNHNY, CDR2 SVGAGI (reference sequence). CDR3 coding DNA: TGTGCCAGCAGCTCCCAAACGGGAGGGACCCCCCTCATGACTTTCTTT. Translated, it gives CASSSQTGGTPLMTFF.

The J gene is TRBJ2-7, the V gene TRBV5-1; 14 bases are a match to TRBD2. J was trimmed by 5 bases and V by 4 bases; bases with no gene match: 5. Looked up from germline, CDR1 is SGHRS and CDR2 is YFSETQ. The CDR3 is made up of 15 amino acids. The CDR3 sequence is CASSPMTSGRDEQYF. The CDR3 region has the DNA TGCGCCAGCAGCCCAATGACTAGCGGGAGGGACGAGCAGTACTTC. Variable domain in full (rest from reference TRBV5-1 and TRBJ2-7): KAGVTQTPRYLIKTRGQQVTLSCSPISGHRSVSWYQQTPGQGLQFLFEYFSETQRNKGNFPGRFSGRQFSNSRSEMNVSTLELGDSALYLCASSPMTSGRDEQYFGPGTRLTVT.

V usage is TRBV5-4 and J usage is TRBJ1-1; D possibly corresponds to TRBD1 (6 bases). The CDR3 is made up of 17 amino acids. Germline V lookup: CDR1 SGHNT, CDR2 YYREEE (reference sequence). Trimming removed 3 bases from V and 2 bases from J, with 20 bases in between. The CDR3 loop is CASSYLTGTRGNTEAFF. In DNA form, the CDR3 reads TGTGCCAGCAGCTATCTGACAGGCACCCGGGGAAACACTGAAGCTTTCTTT.

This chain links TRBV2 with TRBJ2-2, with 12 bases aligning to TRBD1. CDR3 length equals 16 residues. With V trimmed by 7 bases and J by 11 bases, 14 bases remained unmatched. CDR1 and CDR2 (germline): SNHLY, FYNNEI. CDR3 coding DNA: TGTGCCAGCACCAACCCCACCGGGACAGGGGGCGCAGAGCTGTTTTTT. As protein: CASTNPTGTGGAELFF. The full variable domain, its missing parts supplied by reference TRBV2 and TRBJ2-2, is EPEVTQTPSHQVTQMGQEVILRCVPISNHLYFYWYRQILGQKVEFLVSFYNNEISEKSEIFDDQFSVERPDGSNFTLKIRSTKLEDSAMYFCASTNPTGTGGAELFFGEGSRLTVL.

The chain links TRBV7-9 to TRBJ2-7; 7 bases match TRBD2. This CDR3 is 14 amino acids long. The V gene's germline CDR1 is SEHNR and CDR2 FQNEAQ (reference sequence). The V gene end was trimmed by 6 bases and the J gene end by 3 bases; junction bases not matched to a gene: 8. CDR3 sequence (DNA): TGTGCCAGCAGGGGAGGGGAAAATTACTACGAGCAGTACTTC. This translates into CASRGGENYYEQYF.